Listed below are T cell receptor beta chains from one sample, sequenced in a study of T cell responses to AZD1222 COVID-19 vaccine. Generated by immunoSEQ multiplex PCR, the TCRdb table keeps only in-frame clones and is missing some. The table has about 150,000 clones, 80% to 95% seen once. Sequencing used peripheral blood, obtained 28 days after the second AZD1222 dose. Every receptor here comes from an adult who received the AZD1222 COVID-19 vaccine. CDR3s include the opening cysteine and the closing phenylalanine or tryptophan. Each record gives: clone size, V gene, J gene, D gene, CDR3 protein, CDR3 DNA. The D gene is left open where the match is weak. A clone size is listed for some rows: how often the clone was seen (once, few, many), or a class if it is expanded.

.	TRBV27	TRBJ2-1	.	CASRAPGLMNEQFF	TGTGCCAGCAGGGCGCCGGGACTGATGAATGAGCAGTTCTTC
few	TRBV4-1	TRBJ1-2	TRBD1	CASRPGTGEFYGYTF	TGCGCCAGCAGACCTGGGACAGGGGAGTTCTATGGCTACACCTTC
once	TRBV7-2	TRBJ2-3	.	CASSPWKADTDTQYF	TGTGCCAGCAGCCCCTGGAAAGCGGACACAGATACGCAGTATTTT
.	TRBV30	TRBJ2-2	.	CAWGGGAGELFF	TGTGCCTGGGGAGGGGGCGCCGGGGAGCTGTTTTTT
.	TRBV19	TRBJ1-1	TRBD1	CASSIRQGARNTEAFF	TGTGCCAGTAGTATTAGACAGGGGGCGCGGAACACTGAAGCTTTCTTT
.	TRBV28	TRBJ1-5	.	CASSSRQSSAQPQHF	TGTGCCAGCAGTTCAAGACAGTCCTCAGCCCAGCCCCAGCATTTT
.	TRBV7-9	TRBJ2-7	.	CASSPRAGIYEQYF	TGTGCCAGCAGCCCCCGGGCAGGGATCTACGAGCAGTACTTC
.	TRBV7-6	TRBJ2-1	.	CASSLGGVYNEQFF	TGTGCCAGCAGCTTAGGAGGGGTTTACAATGAGCAGTTCTTC
once	TRBV5-4	TRBJ1-2	.	CASSFKGGGYTF	TGTGCCAGCAGCTTTAAGGGCGGTGGCTACACCTTC
.	TRBV14	TRBJ1-4	.	CASSQGAGEFSEKLFF	TGTGCCAGCAGCCAAGGCGCAGGGGAGTTTTCGGAAAAACTGTTTTTT
.	TRBV11-3	TRBJ2-5	.	CASSLTGGGGQETQYF	TGTGCCAGCAGCCTTACAGGAGGCGGCGGACAAGAGACCCAGTACTTC
few	TRBV27	TRBJ2-4	.	CASSFIRRAGLAKNIQYF	TGTGCCAGCAGTTTCATCAGGAGGGCCGGGTTAGCCAAAAACATTCAGTACTTC
.	TRBV30	TRBJ1-1	.	CAWSAQGLGEAFF	TGTGCCTGGAGTGCGCAGGGGTTGGGTGAAGCTTTCTTT
.	TRBV18	TRBJ2-1	.	CASSPQGEEGLDNEQFF	TGTGCCAGCTCACCGCAGGGGGAGGAGGGCCTTGACAATGAGCAGTTCTTC
few	TRBV5-6	TRBJ2-7	.	CASSLGLGYEQYF	TGTGCCAGCAGCTTGGGGCTAGGTTACGAGCAGTACTTC
.	TRBV7-9	TRBJ2-2	.	CASSLGGREKAKNTGELFF	TGTGCCAGCAGCTTAGGAGGAAGGGAGAAGGCAAAAAACACCGGGGAGCTGTTTTTT
.	TRBV15	TRBJ2-3	TRBD2	CATSSSGTRDTQYF	TGTGCCACCAGCAGTAGCGGGACCAGAGATACGCAGTATTTT
.	TRBV6-1	TRBJ2-1	.	CASSETAPPQNEQFF	TGTGCCAGCAGTGAGACAGCCCCTCCTCAGAATGAGCAGTTCTTC
.	TRBV7-2	TRBJ1-4	TRBD1	CASSLGVPGTATNEKLFF	TGTGCCAGCAGCTTAGGTGTCCCCGGGACAGCAACTAATGAAAAACTGTTTTTT
.	TRBV7-8	TRBJ2-7	.	CASSQGTYSYEQYF	TGTGCCAGCAGCCAAGGGACATACTCCTACGAGCAGTACTTC
.	TRBV6-6	TRBJ2-1	TRBD2	CASSRTGLAEGLYNEQFF	TGTGCCAGCAGTCGAACGGGACTAGCGGAGGGACTCTACAATGAGCAGTTCTTC
.	TRBV5-1	TRBJ1-1	TRBD1	CASAGTGLNTEAFF	TGCGCCAGCGCAGGGACAGGATTGAACACTGAAGCTTTCTTT
.	TRBV6-7	TRBJ2-5	TRBD2	CASSYSPRLAGVGLQETQYF	TGTGCCAGCAGTTACTCTCCTCGACTAGCGGGAGTGGGGCTCCAAGAGACCCAGTACTTC
.	TRBV5-1	TRBJ2-2	TRBD2	CASSLAVGRAGTGELFF	TGCGCCAGCAGCTTGGCCGTGGGGAGGGCCGGAACCGGGGAGCTGTTTTTT
.	TRBV11-2	TRBJ2-7	.	CASSLVGGRYEQYF	TGTGCCAGCAGCTTAGTGGGCGGACGGTACGAGCAGTACTTC
once	TRBV5-1	TRBJ2-1	.	CASSLDGSSYNEQFF	TGCGCCAGCAGCTTGGACGGGAGCTCCTACAATGAGCAGTTCTTC
.	TRBV2	TRBJ1-4	TRBD1	CASSHRGVTNEKLFF	TGTGCCAGCAGTCACAGGGGTGTTACTAATGAAAAACTGTTTTTT
.	TRBV5-6	TRBJ1-1	.	CASSLFSGNTEAFF	TGTGCCAGCAGCTTGTTTTCAGGGAACACTGAAGCTTTCTTT
once	TRBV19	TRBJ2-7	.	CASSAGPIYEQYF	TGTGCCAGTAGTGCGGGACCGATATACGAGCAGTACTTC
.	TRBV5-6	TRBJ2-5	.	CASSFGQETQYF	TGTGCCAGCAGCTTTGGGCAAGAGACCCAGTACTTC
.	TRBV10-1	TRBJ2-3	TRBD2	CASSDGTAGVGTDTQYF	TGCGCCAGCAGTGATGGGACGGCGGGAGTCGGGACAGATACGCAGTATTTT
.	TRBV19	TRBJ1-2	.	CASSPAYDYGYTF	TGTGCCAGTAGTCCCGCGTATGACTATGGCTACACCTTC
.	TRBV5-1	TRBJ2-3	TRBD2	CASSALLAGGPTDTQYF	TGCGCCAGCAGCGCCTTACTAGCGGGAGGGCCCACAGATACGCAGTATTTT
.	TRBV27	TRBJ1-1	.	CASSPRRNTEAFF	TGTGCCAGCAGTCCCAGGAGGAACACTGAAGCTTTCTTT
.	TRBV6-1	TRBJ1-6	.	CASSESQTYNSPLHF	TGTGCCAGCAGTGAATCACAGACCTATAATTCACCCCTCCACTTT
.	TRBV5-1	TRBJ1-2	.	CASSLEGANYGYTF	TGCGCCAGCAGCTTGGAAGGGGCCAACTATGGCTACACCTTC
.	TRBV6-5	TRBJ1-1	.	CASSPVYTEAFF	TGTGCCAGCAGCCCCGTGTACACTGAAGCTTTCTTT
.	TRBV5-1	TRBJ2-7	.	CASSTTGKKSSYEQYF	TGCGCCAGCAGCACGACCGGGAAAAAATCGTCCTACGAGCAGTACTTC
.	TRBV27	TRBJ2-1	TRBD2	CASSSPGLATNEQFF	TGTGCCAGCAGTTCCCCGGGACTAGCAACGAATGAGCAGTTCTTC
.	TRBV14	TRBJ1-2	TRBD1	CASRPGQGSYGYTF	TGTGCCAGTAGACCGGGACAGGGTTCCTATGGCTACACCTTC
once	TRBV9	TRBJ1-3	.	CASSVGAGARTGNTIYF	TGTGCCAGCAGCGTCGGAGCAGGGGCGAGAACTGGAAACACCATATATTTT